This TCR beta chain appears in the sequencing data of a study of cytomegalovirus exposure and HLA in healthy donors. General observations from the study: CMV antigen specificity of three CMV-associated chains was confirmed in vitro. The classifier, whose performance was assessed in both the original and validation cohorts, reportedly diagnosed cytomegalovirus status with high specificity and sensitivity. The tendency of first-cohort TCR clusters to co-occur in the 120 or so validation repertoires was identified by a subsequent analysis.

The V gene end was trimmed by 4 bases and the J gene end by 5 bases; junction bases not matched to a gene: 7. The CDR3 is 14 residues long. Germline-derived CDR1 and CDR2 are MNHEY and SVGAGI. Assay used: immunoSEQ multiplex PCR; TCRdb lists only in-frame clones, some missing. The sample comprises roughly 100,000 clones, about 87% of which are singletons, and about 2% rests with the top ten. Only one count was recorded for this clone. The antigen is not known. The specimen sequenced was PBMCs. The TCR comes from a woman younger than 35 in good health and CMV-seropositive. The J gene is TRBJ2-5, the V gene TRBV6-5; TRBD1 aligns across 7 bases. Here the CDR3 reads CASSLSRGWETQYF. In nucleotides, the CDR3 is TGTGCCAGCAGTTTATCCAGGGGGTGGGAGACCCAGTACTTC.